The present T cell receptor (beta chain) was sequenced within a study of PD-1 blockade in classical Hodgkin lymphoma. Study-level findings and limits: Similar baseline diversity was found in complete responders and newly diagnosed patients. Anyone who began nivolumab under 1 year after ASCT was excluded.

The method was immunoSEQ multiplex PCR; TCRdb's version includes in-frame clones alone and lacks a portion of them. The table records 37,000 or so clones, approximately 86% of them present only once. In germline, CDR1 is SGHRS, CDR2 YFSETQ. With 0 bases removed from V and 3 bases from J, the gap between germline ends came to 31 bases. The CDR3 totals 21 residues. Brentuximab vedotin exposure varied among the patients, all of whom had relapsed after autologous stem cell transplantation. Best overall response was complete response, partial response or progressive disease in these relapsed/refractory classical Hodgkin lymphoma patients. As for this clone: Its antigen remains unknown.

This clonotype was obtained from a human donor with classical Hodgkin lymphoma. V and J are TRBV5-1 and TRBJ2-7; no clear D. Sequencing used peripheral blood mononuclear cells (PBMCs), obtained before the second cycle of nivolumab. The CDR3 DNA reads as TGCGCCAGCAGCTTGGCCCCGCAGCCTCTGCTTACCCCGACCTTGAACTACGAGCAGTACTTC. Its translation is CASSLAPQPLLTPTLNYEQYF.